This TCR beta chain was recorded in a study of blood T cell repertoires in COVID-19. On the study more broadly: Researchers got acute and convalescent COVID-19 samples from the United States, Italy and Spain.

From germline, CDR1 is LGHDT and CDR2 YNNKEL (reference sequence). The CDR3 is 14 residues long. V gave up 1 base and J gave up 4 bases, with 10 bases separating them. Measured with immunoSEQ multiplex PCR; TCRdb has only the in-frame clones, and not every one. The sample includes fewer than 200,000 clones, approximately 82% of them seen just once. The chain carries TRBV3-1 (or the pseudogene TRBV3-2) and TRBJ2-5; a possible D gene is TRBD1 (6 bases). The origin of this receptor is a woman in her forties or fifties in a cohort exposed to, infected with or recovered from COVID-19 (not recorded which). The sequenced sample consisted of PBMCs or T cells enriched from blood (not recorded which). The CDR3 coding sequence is TGTGCCAGCAGCCAAGTTGAGGGGGTAGAGACCCAGTACTTC. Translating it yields CASSQVEGVETQYF.